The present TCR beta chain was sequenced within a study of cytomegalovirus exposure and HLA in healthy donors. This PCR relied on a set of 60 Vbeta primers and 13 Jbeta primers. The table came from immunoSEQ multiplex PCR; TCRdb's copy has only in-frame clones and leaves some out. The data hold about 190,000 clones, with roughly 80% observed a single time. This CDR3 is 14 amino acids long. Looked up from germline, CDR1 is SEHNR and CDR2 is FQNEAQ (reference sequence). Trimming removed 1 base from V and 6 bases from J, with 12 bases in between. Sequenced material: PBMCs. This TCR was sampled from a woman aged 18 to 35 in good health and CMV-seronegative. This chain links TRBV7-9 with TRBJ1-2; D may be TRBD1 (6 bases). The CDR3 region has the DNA TGTGCCAGCAGCTTAGGAACAACAGGGAATGGCTACACCTTC. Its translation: CASSLGTTGNGYTF.